The rows below give T cell receptor beta chains drawn from one sample of a study of vaccination effects on CD4 cells after COVID-19. These receptors' antigens are unknown. TCRdb's copy holds only in-frame clones and misses some; the assay was immunoSEQ multiplex PCR. The table shows tens of thousands of clones, with around two thirds occurring only once. The material sequenced was CD4+ T cells from PBMCs cultured without peptide, taken after COVID-19 vaccination. The receptor set was obtained from a human donor who received a COVID-19 vaccine. Each CDR3 is given with its conserved first and last residue. Each record gives: D gene, V gene, J gene, clone size, CDR3 DNA, CDR3 protein. A D gene is named only where the DNA matches it firmly. The size entry is marked missing in some rows and otherwise reads once, few, many or a size class.

TRBD1	TRBV10-1	TRBJ1-2	NA	TGCGCCAGCAGCTCTGACAGGGTCTATGGCTACACCTTC	CASSSDRVYGYTF
TRBD2	TRBV6-2/TRBV6-3	TRBJ2-1	NA	TGTGCCAGCAGCTTCGGGGGGGCGGGCTACAATGAGCAGTTCTTC	CASSFGGAGYNEQFF
TRBD1	TRBV30	TRBJ2-2	few	TGTGCCTGGAGTAGGGACAGGAGTAACGGGGAGCTGTTTTTT	CAWSRDRSNGELFF
NA	TRBV6-6	TRBJ2-3	once	TGTGCCAGCAGCCCCGTACGGAGCCTAACCACAGATACGCAGTATTTT	CASSPVRSLTTDTQYF
NA	TRBV19	TRBJ2-3	NA	TGTGCCAGTCGGGGAGGAGTTAGCACAGATACGCAGTATTTT	CASRGGVSTDTQYF
NA	TRBV9	TRBJ1-1	NA	TGTGCCAGCAGCCCGCGAGGGGAGGGAGGGGTCGGAGGAGCTTTCTTT	CASSPRGEGGVGGAFF
NA	TRBV6-1	TRBJ2-6	NA	TGTGCCAGCAGTGCCGCGAGGGGTAGTGGGGCCAACGTCCTGACTTTC	CASSAARGSGANVLTF
NA	TRBV7-6	TRBJ2-3	NA	TGTGCCAGCAGCTTATGGCAGGGGACCGGAGATACGCAGTATTTT	CASSLWQGTGDTQYF
NA	TRBV18	TRBJ2-5	NA	TGTGCCAGCTCAGGGGGACACCACCAAGAGACCCAGTACTTC	CASSGGHHQETQYF
TRBD1	TRBV7-2	TRBJ2-5	NA	TGTGCCAGCAGCCTTGGACAGGGCGAGACCCAGTACTTC	CASSLGQGETQYF
NA	TRBV6-5	TRBJ2-2	NA	TGTGCCAGCAGCCCCGACGGGAACGGGGAGCTGTTTTTT	CASSPDGNGELFF
NA	TRBV5-5	TRBJ2-1	NA	TGTGCCAGCAGCTGGGGGGTGAATGAGCAGTTCTTC	CASSWGVNEQFF
NA	TRBV28	TRBJ1-2	NA	TGTGCCAGCACCGTAGGAGTCGGGGGCTACACCTTC	CASTVGVGGYTF
NA	TRBV4-1	TRBJ1-2	NA	TGCGCCAGCAGCCAAGGCCGCGGAATCGGGGGCGATGGCTACACCTTC	CASSQGRGIGGDGYTF
NA	TRBV5-4	TRBJ2-2	many	TGTGCCAGCAGCTTGGCGGGGCTGGGGGAGCTGTTTTTT	CASSLAGLGELFF
NA	TRBV4-1	TRBJ1-2	NA	TGCGCCAGCAGCCAAGACTCCTCCGGGGCCCTCGGCGGCTACACCTTC	CASSQDSSGALGGYTF
TRBD1	TRBV19	TRBJ1-2	NA	TGTGCCAGTAGTTCCTGGGCGGGACAGGGCACCACTAACTATGGCTACACCTTC	CASSSWAGQGTTNYGYTF
TRBD1	TRBV5-1	TRBJ1-3	once	TGCGCCAGCAGCTCGACACCACAGGGGGCTGGAAACACCATATATTTT	CASSSTPQGAGNTIYF
TRBD2	TRBV2	TRBJ2-4	NA	TGTGCCACCGCGGACGTGACTAGCTCTATAGGAAGGTACTTC	CATADVTSSIGRYF
NA	TRBV6-2/TRBV6-3	TRBJ1-4	NA	TGTGCCAGCAGTTCGCGTAAGGACTTACCTAATGAAAAACTGTTTTTT	CASSSRKDLPNEKLFF
NA	TRBV10-3	TRBJ2-5	NA	TGTGCCATCAGTGAGTCTTGGGGTAGGGGGTTAATTGTATTGGAGACCCAGTACTTC	CAISESWGRGLIVLETQYF
NA	TRBV19	TRBJ1-6	NA	TGTGCCAGTAACCGAGGGGGTAATAATTCACCCCTCCACTTT	CASNRGGNNSPLHF